This TCR beta chain was observed in a study of blood T cell repertoires in COVID-19. Study information: COVID-19 samples collected from the United States, Italy and Spain covered acute and convalescent phases. In each case, the material was cDNA or gDNA derived from T cells, B-cell-depleted T cells, or PBMCs.

Clones were read by immunoSEQ multiplex PCR, and TCRdb kept only the in-frame ones, dropping some. The table lists about 120,000 clones, 65% to 90% of them singletons, with under 7% in the top ten. Germline V gives CDR1 SGHVS, CDR2 FQNEAQ. V dropped 5 bases and J dropped 9 bases, with 14 bases sitting between them. CDR3 length equals 13 residues. V is TRBV7-8 and J is TRBJ2-4, with a weak D call TRBD2 (6 bases). Sequenced input: peripheral blood. This sequence was found in a man older than 75 with active or convalescent COVID-19. The CDR3 DNA is TGTGCCAGCAGCCGAGACGGGACTGGCATTCAGTACTTC. Translation gives CASSRDGTGIQYF.